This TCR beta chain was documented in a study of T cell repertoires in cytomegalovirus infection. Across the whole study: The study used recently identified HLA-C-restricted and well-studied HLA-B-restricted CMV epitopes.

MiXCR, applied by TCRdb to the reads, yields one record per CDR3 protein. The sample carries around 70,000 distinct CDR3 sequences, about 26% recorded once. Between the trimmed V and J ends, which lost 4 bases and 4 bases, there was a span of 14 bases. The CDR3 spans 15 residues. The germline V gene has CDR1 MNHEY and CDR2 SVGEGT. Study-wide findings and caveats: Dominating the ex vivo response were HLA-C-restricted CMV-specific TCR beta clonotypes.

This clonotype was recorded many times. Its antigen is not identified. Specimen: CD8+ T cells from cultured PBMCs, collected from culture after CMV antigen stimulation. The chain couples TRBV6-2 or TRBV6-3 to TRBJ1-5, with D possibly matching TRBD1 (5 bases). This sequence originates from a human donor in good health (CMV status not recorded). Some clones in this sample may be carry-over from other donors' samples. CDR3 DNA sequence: TGTGCCAGCAGTTCCCCGGACAAGGGTAATCAGCCCCAGCATTTT. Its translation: CASSSPDKGNQPQHF.